These 30 T cell receptor beta chains came from one sample sequenced in a study of OX40 agonist ivuxolimab in advanced cancers. Only in-frame clones appear in the TCRdb table, and some are missing; sequencing was by immunoSEQ multiplex PCR. This table has about 22,000 clones, around nine tenths appearing once. This specimen was CD4+ or CD8+ T cells sorted from blood, taken in a trial of the OX40 agonist ivuxolimab. The source of these receptors is an adult with an advanced solid tumor such as melanoma, head and neck, liver or kidney cancer.

This chain uses TRBV6-6 with TRBJ2-3; D gene ambiguous. The V and J ends lost 4 bases and 2 bases respectively, with 16 bases between them. CDR1 MNHNY and CDR2 SVGAGI come from the germline V gene (reference sequence). The CDR3 sequence is 16 residues long. The CDR3 here is CASSLRPTEFTDTQYF. The DNA for the CDR3 is TGTGCCAGCAGTTTACGACCCACCGAGTTCACAGATACGCAGTATTTT.

The chain carries TRBV13 and TRBJ2-7, with a tentative D call TRBD1 (5 bases). The V gene's germline CDR1 is PRHDT and CDR2 FYEKMQ (reference sequence). The CDR3 has 14 residues. Trimming removed 6 bases at V and 0 bases at J, with 12 bases between. CDR3 DNA sequence: TGTGCCAGCAGTGGCCGACAGTTCTCCTACGAGCAGTACTTC. Amino acid sequence: CASSGRQFSYEQYF.

CDR3 residues: CASTPSGRAWDTQYF. Written as DNA, the CDR3 is TGTGCCAGCACCCCAAGCGGGAGGGCATGGGATACGCAGTATTTT. The V and J genes are TRBV9 and TRBJ2-3; the match to TRBD2 covers 10 bases. Germline assignment: CDR1 SGDLS and CDR2 YYNGEE. V shed 6 bases, J shed 6 bases, and the junction held 10 bases outside the gene matches. This CDR3 is 15 amino acids long.

Turning to this clone: This CDR3 is missing its conserved last phenylalanine or tryptophan, likely due to a read error. It is unclear where the CDR3 begins or ends on the DNA, so no DNA is shown, and the CDR3 is as TCRdb lists it. The chain recombines TRBV7-9 with TRBJ1-2. Germline V CDR1 and CDR2: SEHNR, FQNEAQ (reference sequence). A total of 15 residues make up the CDR3, ends included. CDR3 protein: CASSLIRYHGKTYGY.

This sequence joins TRBV25-1 and TRBJ2-5; no reliable D call. The germline V and J ends were trimmed by 1 base and 5 bases, with 8 bases remaining between them. The germline gives CDR1 MGHDK, CDR2 SYGVNS. The CDR3 is made up of 13 amino acids. CDR3 residues: CASSEFVPETQYF. CDR3 DNA: TGTGCCAGCAGTGAATTCGTGCCGGAGACCCAGTACTTC. The full variable domain, completed using reference TRBV25-1 and TRBJ2-5, is EADIYQTPRYLVIGTGKKITLECSQTMGHDKMYWYQQDPGMELHLIHYSYGVNSTEKGDLSSESTVSRIRTEHFPLTLESARPSHTSQYLCASSEFVPETQYFGPGTRLLVL.

In this sample, this clone turned up once. This sequence joins TRBV11-3 and TRBJ2-1, with 11 bases lining up with TRBD1. CDR3 length: 15 amino acids. The J segment lost 8 bases and the V segment lost 5 bases, leaving 8 bases of the junction unmatched. Germline CDR1 SGHNT, CDR2 YENEEA. The CDR3 nucleotides read TGTGCCAGCAGCGCCTGGACAGGGGGCCTTTATGAGCAGTTCTTC. Translating it yields CASSAWTGGLYEQFF.

This chain's CDR3 is CASSQDVVREYETQYF. The CDR3 DNA follows: TGCGCCAGCAGCCAAGATGTCGTCCGAGAGTACGAGACCCAGTACTTC. The chain recombines TRBV4-1 with TRBJ2-5; D call uncertain. Trimming stripped 0 bases from V and 5 bases from J, with 16 bases between. CDR1 MGHRA and CDR2 YSYEKL come from the germline V gene. CDR3 length: 16 residues.

This chain joins TRBV5-4 and TRBJ2-3; 7 positions agree with TRBD2. Germline V gene lookup returns CDR1 SGHNT and CDR2 YYREEE (reference sequence). The CDR3 contains 15 residues. V lost 4 bases to trimming and J lost 2 bases; unmatched junction nucleotides: 7. The CDR3 bases are TGTGCCAGCAGCACCGGGGAGGGATACACAGATACGCAGTATTTT. Protein product: CASSTGEGYTDTQYF.

In its sample, this clone was seen once. The chain couples TRBV6-5 to TRBJ2-2; TRBD2 is a possible D gene (5 bases). The V and J ends lost 1 base and 3 bases respectively, with 9 bases between them. Germline V gene lookup returns CDR1 MNHEY and CDR2 SVGAGI. This CDR3 region has 15 residues. CDR3 DNA: TGTGCCAGCAGTTACTACCGGGGAGACACCGGGGAGCTGTTTTTT. This translates into CASSYYRGDTGELFF.

The chain joins TRBV30 to TRBJ1-4; 7 bases map to TRBD1. This CDR3 has 12 residues. Trimming cost V 5 bases and J 16 bases; bases outside gene matches: 13. CDR1 and CDR2 (germline): GTSNPN, SVGIG (reference sequence). CDR3 sequence reads: CAWGEKGGREFF. The CDR3 coding sequence is TGTGCCTGGGGCGAAAAAGGGGGCAGGGAGTTTTTT. The full variable domain, rest sourced from reference TRBV30 and TRBJ1-4, is SQTIHQWPATLVQPVGSPLSLECTVEGTSNPNLYWYRQAAGRGLQLLFYSVGIGQISSEVPQNLSASRPQDRQFILSSKKLLLSDSGFYLCAWGEKGGREFFGSGTQLSVL.

The chain employs TRBV5-6 and TRBJ2-1, with D perhaps being TRBD1 or TRBD2 (7 bases each). Germline-derived CDR1 and CDR2 are SGHDT and YYEEEE. The V and J ends lost 0 bases and 9 bases respectively, with 19 bases between them. CDR3 length: 16 residues. The DNA for the CDR3 is TGTGCCAGCAGCTTGGAAGGGGGCGGGAGCTCAGGTGAGCAGTTCTTC. It encodes CASSLEGGGSSGEQFF.

The CDR3 region is CASSWGLAGYTGELFF. As DNA, the CDR3 is TGTGCCAGCAGTTGGGGACTAGCGGGATACACCGGGGAGCTGTTTTTT. The chain carries TRBV11-3 and TRBJ2-2; TRBD2 matches at 13 bases. The germline gives CDR1 SGHNT, CDR2 YENEEA. CDR3 length: 16 amino acids. Trimming took 6 bases from V and 3 from J; bases not matched to a gene: 4.

This clone has only one observation. The rearrangement uses TRBV10-2 and TRBJ2-1; TRBD2 agrees at 8 bases. This CDR3 has 18 residues. The junction had 14 bases not matched to a gene; V was cut back by 7 bases and J by 0 bases. Germline-derived CDR1 and CDR2 are WSHSY and SAAADI. The CDR3: CASKAGASYSPSYNEQFF. For the CDR3, the DNA is TGCGCCAGCAAAGCGGGAGCTTCTTACTCTCCCTCCTACAATGAGCAGTTCTTC.

This rearrangement joins TRBV4-1 to TRBJ2-7, with 8 nucleotides matching TRBD2. The germline V gene encodes CDR1 MGHRA and CDR2 YSYEKL. V gave up 0 bases and J gave up 3 bases; unmatched junction bases: 7. The CDR3 consists of 16 residues. DNA of the CDR3: TGCGCCAGCAGCCAAGACCCCCGGGAGGGGAACTACGAGCAGTACTTC. Its protein product is CASSQDPREGNYEQYF.

The V and J genes are TRBV10-1 and TRBJ1-1, with D unclear. Germline CDR1 WNHNN, CDR2 SYGVQD (reference sequence). CDR3 length equals 11 residues. Trimming took 3 bases from V and 2 from J, leaving 1 base between them. CDR3 nucleotide sequence: TGCGCCAGCAGTGATAACACTGAAGCTTTCTTT. It is translated as CASSDNTEAFF.

This rearrangement joins TRBV19 to TRBJ1-1; 9 bases are a match to TRBD1. The CDR3 contains 19 residues. The V and J ends lost 8 bases and 3 bases, in that order; junction bases with no gene match: 22. Germline lookup yields CDR1 LNHDA and CDR2 SQIVND (reference sequence). The chain's CDR3 is CASREYTTGGVGVYTEAFF. In DNA form, the CDR3 reads TGTGCCAGTCGCGAATACACAACAGGGGGCGTTGGGGTATACACTGAAGCTTTCTTT. Full variable domain (missing parts from reference TRBV19 and TRBJ1-1): DGGITQSPKYLFRKEGQNVTLSCEQNLNHDAMYWYRQDPGQGLRLIYYSQIVNDFQKGDIAEGYSVSREKKESFPLTVTSAQKNPTAFYLCASREYTTGGVGVYTEAFFGQGTRLTVV.

V is TRBV6-6 and J is TRBJ2-7; 7 nucleotides match TRBD2. Germline CDR1 reads MNHNY; CDR2 reads SVGAGI (reference sequence). This CDR3 region has 14 residues. V lost 6 bases, J lost 1 base, and 6 bases stayed unmatched. The CDR3 spells CASSPTSVSYEQYF. The CDR3 DNA follows: TGTGCCAGCAGCCCAACTAGCGTTTCCTACGAGCAGTACTTC.

The chain uses TRBV19 and TRBJ2-1; 10 nucleotides align to TRBD2. CDR3 length: 16 amino acids. The germline V gene has CDR1 LNHDA and CDR2 SQIVND (reference sequence). V shed 4 bases and J 10 bases; nucleotides not matched to a gene: 13. Here the CDR3 reads CASSRTSGFSSEEQFF. The CDR3 nucleotides read TGTGCCAGTAGTAGGACTAGCGGCTTTTCTTCCGAAGAGCAGTTCTTC.

This chain uses TRBV7-9 with TRBJ2-7; 7 bases agree with TRBD2. Germline-derived CDR1 and CDR2 are SEHNR and FQNEAQ (reference sequence). There are 13 residues in the CDR3. V gave up 11 bases and J gave up 0 bases; unmatched junction bases: 7. CDR3 DNA sequence: TGTGCCCTCACGGGCGGGAGCTCCTACGAGCAGTACTTC. The encoded protein is CALTGGSSYEQYF.

The V and J genes are TRBV30 and TRBJ2-1; 14 bases line up with TRBD2. The CDR3 is 15 amino acids. The V and J ends lost 5 bases and 9 bases, in that order; junction bases with no gene match: 9. Germline V gene data show CDR1 as GTSNPN and CDR2 as SVGIG (reference sequence). The CDR3 loop is CAWSPGTSGRGEQFF. The CDR3 DNA is TGTGCCTGGTCCCCTGGGACTAGCGGGAGAGGTGAGCAGTTCTTC.

This sequence joins TRBV7-2 and TRBJ1-3; D unclear. This CDR3 is 16 amino acids long. The germline CDR1 and CDR2 sequences are SGHTA and FQGNSA. With 1 base removed from V and 5 bases from J, the gap between germline ends came to 15 bases. Here the CDR3 reads CASSLGSSHVRNTIYF. CDR3 DNA sequence: TGTGCCAGCAGCTTAGGCTCCAGTCATGTGAGAAACACCATATATTTT.

This rearrangement joins TRBV5-6 to TRBJ1-6; D not resolved. The germline V and J ends were trimmed by 2 bases and 0 bases, with 12 bases remaining between them. Germline V gene sequence: CDR1 SGHDT, CDR2 YYEEEE. CDR3 length equals 17 residues. CDR3 nucleotide sequence: TGTGCCAGCAGCTTATGGTCTCCTAGCTCCTATAATTCACCCCTCCACTTT. Translated, it gives CASSLWSPSSYNSPLHF.

The CDR3 protein is CASSTGGWNEQYF. CDR3 sequence (DNA): TGTGCCAGCAGCACAGGGGGCTGGAACGAGCAGTACTTC. V gene TRBV27 combines with J gene TRBJ2-7; TRBD1 matches 9 bases. Trimming at V came to 6 bases and at J to 5 bases, leaving 5 bases not matched to a gene. Looked up from germline, CDR1 is MNHEY and CDR2 is SMNVEV (reference sequence). The CDR3 spans 13 residues.

This chain joins TRBV7-6 and TRBJ2-5; D gene ambiguous. V was trimmed by 2 bases and J by 8 bases, leaving 9 bases between them. The CDR3 has 12 residues. Germline loops: CDR1 SGHVS, CDR2 FNYEAQ. The CDR3 DNA sequence: TGTGCCAGCAGCTTATCGTGGCCAACCCAGTACTTC. It yields the protein CASSLSWPTQYF.

This chain uses TRBV9 with TRBJ1-1; D unclear. V was cut by 5 bases and J by 4 bases, with 12 bases left in between. CDR1 SGDLS and CDR2 YYNGEE come from the germline V gene. The length of the CDR3 is 13 residues. CDR3 protein: CASRRLLGTEAFF. CDR3 nucleotide sequence: TGTGCCAGCAGACGGCTCCTGGGCACTGAAGCTTTCTTT.

The CDR3 loop reads CASSLGLGQGSNSPLHF. CDR3 nucleotide sequence: TGTGCCAGCAGCTTAGGTCTCGGACAGGGGTCCAATTCACCCCTCCACTTT. This sequence joins TRBV11-2 and TRBJ1-6; 9 positions agree with TRBD1. Germline V gene sequence: CDR1 SGHAT, CDR2 FQNNGV. This CDR3 has 17 amino acids. Trimming cost V 1 base and J 7 bases; bases outside gene matches: 8.

This chain uses TRBV14 with TRBJ1-1; 7 nucleotides align to TRBD1. Germline assignment: CDR1 SGHDN and CDR2 FVKESK. The J segment lost 4 bases and the V segment lost 0 bases, leaving 8 bases of the junction unmatched. The CDR3 is made up of 16 amino acids. The CDR3 DNA follows: TGTGCCAGCAGCCAAGAGAGGGGGCAAGGTAGCACTGAAGCTTTCTTT. Translating gives CASSQERGQGSTEAFF.

The rearrangement joins TRBV19 to TRBJ2-6, with 9 bases that match TRBD2. The CDR3 totals 20 residues. The ends lost 7 bases at V and 1 base at J; junction bases unmatched: 17. Germline values: CDR1 LNHDA, CDR2 SQIVND (reference sequence). Here the CDR3 DNA reads TGTGCCAGTAACCCACGCGCCGGACTAGCGAACACGTCTGGGGCCAACGTCCTGACTTTC. Translating gives CASNPRAGLANTSGANVLTF. Based on the CDR3 plus reference TRBV19 and TRBJ2-6, the full variable domain is DGGITQSPKYLFRKEGQNVTLSCEQNLNHDAMYWYRQDPGQGLRLIYYSQIVNDFQKGDIAEGYSVSREKKESFPLTVTSAQKNPTAFYLCASNPRAGLANTSGANVLTFGAGSRLTVL.

The rearrangement links TRBV5-5 to TRBJ2-7; D perhaps matches TRBD2 (6 bases). The germline V gene encodes CDR1 SGHKS and CDR2 YYEKEE (reference sequence). CDR3 length: 14 amino acids. V was cut by 4 bases and J by 4 bases, with 15 bases left in between. Here the CDR3 reads CASSPTGTDYEQYF. In nucleotides, the CDR3 is TGTGCCAGCAGCCCGACCGGGACTGATTACGAGCAGTACTTC.

The V gene is TRBV6-6, the J gene TRBJ2-1; D remains ambiguous. V lost 0 bases to trimming and J lost 10 bases, with 7 bases between them. This CDR3 comprises 12 residues. Germline V lookup: CDR1 MNHNY, CDR2 SVGAGI (reference sequence). The chain's CDR3 is CASSYSVIEQFF. DNA of the CDR3: TGTGCCAGCAGTTACTCGGTGATAGAGCAGTTCTTC.